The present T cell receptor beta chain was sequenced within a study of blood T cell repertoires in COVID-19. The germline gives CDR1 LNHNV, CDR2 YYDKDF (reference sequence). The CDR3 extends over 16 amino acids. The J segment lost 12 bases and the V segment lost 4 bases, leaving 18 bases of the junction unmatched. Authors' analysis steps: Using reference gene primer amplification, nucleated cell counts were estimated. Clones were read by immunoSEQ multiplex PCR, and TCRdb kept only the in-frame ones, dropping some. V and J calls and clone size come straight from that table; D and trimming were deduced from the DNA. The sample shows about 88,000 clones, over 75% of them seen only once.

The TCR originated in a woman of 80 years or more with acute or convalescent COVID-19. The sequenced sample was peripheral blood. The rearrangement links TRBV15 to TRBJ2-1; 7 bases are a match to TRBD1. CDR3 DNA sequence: TGTGCCACCAGCAAAGGTACCGGGACAGATAAGAGGGGGCAGTTCTTC. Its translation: CATSKGTGTDKRGQFF.